This T cell receptor (beta chain) comes out of a study of blood T cell repertoires in COVID-19. The V end was cut by 5 bases, the J end by 6 bases, with 16 bases between. Germline lookup yields CDR1 LNHDA and CDR2 SQIVND (reference sequence). This CDR3 has 14 amino acids. The method was immunoSEQ multiplex PCR; TCRdb's version includes in-frame clones alone and lacks a portion of them. The sample shows 150,000 to 200,000 clones, about 80% of them seen only once. The source is a woman aged 60-75 years who had recovered from COVID-19. The rearrangement uses TRBV19 and TRBJ1-2; possible D gene TRBD1, 5 bases. Sequenced material: PBMCs or T cells enriched from blood (not recorded which). The CDR3 bases are TGTGCCAGTAGTCAGCGAATCCAGACAGATGGCTACACCTTC. Encoded protein: CASSQRIQTDGYTF.